This TCR beta chain was sequenced during a study of cytomegalovirus exposure and HLA in healthy donors. Primers included in the PCR were 60 Vbeta and 13 Jbeta primers. Method: immunoSEQ multiplex PCR; TCRdb's copy keeps in-frame clones and lacks some. The top ten clones hold over 12% of a sample with fewer than 200,000 clones, approximately 80% of them seen once. Trimming took 5 bases from V and 7 from J; bases not matched to a gene: 3. CDR1 and CDR2 (germline): SGHRS, YFSETQ. The CDR3 sequence is 12 residues long. The TCR originated in a woman aged 25-40 years in good health and CMV-seropositive. Sequencing input: PBMCs. This chain uses TRBV5-1 with TRBJ2-1, with 7 bases fitting TRBD2. This chain's CDR3 is CASSAAGNEQFF. In DNA, the CDR3 is TGCGCCAGCAGTGCAGCGGGGAATGAGCAGTTCTTC.